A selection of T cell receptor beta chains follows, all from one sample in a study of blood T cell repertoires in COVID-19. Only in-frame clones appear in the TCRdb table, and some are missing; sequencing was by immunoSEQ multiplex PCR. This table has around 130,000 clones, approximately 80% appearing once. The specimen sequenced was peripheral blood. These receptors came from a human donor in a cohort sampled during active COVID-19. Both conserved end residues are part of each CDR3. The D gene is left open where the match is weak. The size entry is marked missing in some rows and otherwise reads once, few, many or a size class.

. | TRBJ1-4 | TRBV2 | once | CASSGLATNEKLFF | TGTGCCAGCAGTGGCTTAGCTACGAATGAAAAACTGTTTTTT
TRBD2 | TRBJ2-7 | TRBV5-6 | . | CASLLAGGLGEQYF | TGTGCCAGCTTGCTAGCGGGAGGACTGGGCGAGCAGTACTTC
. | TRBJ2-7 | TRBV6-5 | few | CASSYPGAEEQYF | TGTGCCAGCAGTTATCCAGGGGCGGAAGAGCAGTACTTC
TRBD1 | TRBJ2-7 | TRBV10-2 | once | CASKSRDSYEQYF | TGCGCCAGCAAAAGCCGGGACAGCTACGAGCAGTACTTC
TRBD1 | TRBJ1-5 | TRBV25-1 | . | CASSEGTGAGQPQHF | TGTGCCAGCAGTGAAGGGACAGGGGCTGGTCAGCCCCAGCATTTT
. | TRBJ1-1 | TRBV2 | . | CASSEKRYSGSEAFF | TGTGCCAGCAGTGAAAAAAGGTATTCGGGGTCTGAAGCTTTCTTT
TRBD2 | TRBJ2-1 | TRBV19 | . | CASSFTSGGNSYNEQFF | TGTGCCAGTAGTTTCACTAGCGGGGGCAACTCCTACAATGAGCAGTTCTTC
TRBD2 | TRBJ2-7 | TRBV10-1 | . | CASSGGTSGVSYEQYF | TGCGCCAGCAGCGGCGGGACTAGCGGGGTCTCCTACGAGCAGTACTTC
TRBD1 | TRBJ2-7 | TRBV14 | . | CASSHRDSLYEQYF | TGTGCCAGCAGCCACCGGGACAGCCTCTACGAGCAGTACTTC
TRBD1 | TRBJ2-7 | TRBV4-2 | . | CASSQRTGANRLYEQYF | TGTGCCAGCAGCCAACGAACAGGGGCTAACAGATTATACGAGCAGTACTTC
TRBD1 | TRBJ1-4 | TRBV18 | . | CASSSAGQGYEKLFF | TGTGCCAGCTCATCAGCGGGACAGGGGTATGAAAAACTGTTTTTT
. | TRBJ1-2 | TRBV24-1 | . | CATSDSRSSRYTF | TGTGCCACCAGTGATTCCCGTTCTTCCCGCTACACCTTC
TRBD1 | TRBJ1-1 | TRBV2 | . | CASSGGTGGWTEAFF | TGTGCCAGCAGCGGAGGGACAGGGGGATGGACTGAAGCTTTCTTT
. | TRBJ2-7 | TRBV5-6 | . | CASSLAGWTGEPYEQYF | TGTGCCAGCAGCTTGGCCGGGTGGACGGGAGAACCCTACGAGCAGTACTTC
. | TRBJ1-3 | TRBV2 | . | CASKTAAGGDTIYF | TGTGCCAGCAAGACAGCGGCCGGGGGGGACACCATATATTTT
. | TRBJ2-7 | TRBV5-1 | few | CASSFTSSYEQYF | TGCGCCAGCAGCTTTACAAGCTCCTACGAGCAGTACTTC
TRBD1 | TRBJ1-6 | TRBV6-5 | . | CASTRDSPYNSPLHF | TGTGCCAGTACACGGGACAGTCCCTATAATTCACCCCTCCACTTT
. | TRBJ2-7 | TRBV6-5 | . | CASSQTGYEQYF | TGTGCCAGCAGTCAAACAGGGTACGAGCAGTACTTC
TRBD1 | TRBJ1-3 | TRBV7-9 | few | CASSSDRGGNTIYF | TGTGCCAGCAGCTCGGACAGGGGTGGAAACACCATATATTTT
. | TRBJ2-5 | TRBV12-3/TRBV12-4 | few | CASSPPNSKTQYF | TGTGCCAGCAGTCCCCCCAATAGCAAGACCCAGTACTTC
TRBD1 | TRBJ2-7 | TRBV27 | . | CASSHGTGTGSNEQYF | TGTGCCAGCAGCCACGGGACCGGGACAGGCAGCAACGAGCAGTACTTC
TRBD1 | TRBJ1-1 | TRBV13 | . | CASSPRTGHMNTEAFF | TGTGCCAGCAGCCCCAGGACAGGTCACATGAACACTGAAGCTTTCTTT
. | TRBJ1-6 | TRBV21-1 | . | CASQAAGYNSPLHF | TGTGCCAGCCAGGCGGCGGGGTATAATTCACCCCTCCACTTT
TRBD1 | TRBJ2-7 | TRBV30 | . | CACNRGLYEQYF | TGTGCCTGCAACAGGGGATTGTACGAGCAGTACTTC
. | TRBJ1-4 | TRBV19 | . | CASSMWDTATNEKLFF | TGTGCCAGTAGTATGTGGGACACGGCAACTAATGAAAAACTGTTTTTT
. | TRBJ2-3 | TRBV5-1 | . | CASSLELGGDTQYF | TGCGCCAGCAGCTTGGAGCTCGGGGGAGATACGCAGTATTTT
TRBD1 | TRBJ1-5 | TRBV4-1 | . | CASSQGQGADQPQHF | TGCGCCAGCAGCCAAGGACAGGGGGCCGATCAGCCCCAGCATTTT
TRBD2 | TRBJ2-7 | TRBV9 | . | CASSVSGTSSSYEQYF | TGTGCCAGCAGCGTCTCCGGGACTAGCAGCTCCTACGAGCAGTACTTC
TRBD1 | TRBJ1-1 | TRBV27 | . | CASSLSMDRAGRTEAFF | TGTGCCAGCAGTTTATCGATGGACAGGGCGGGAAGAACTGAAGCTTTCTTT
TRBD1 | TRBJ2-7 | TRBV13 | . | CASSLGQGNEQYF | TGTGCCAGCAGCTTAGGACAGGGGAACGAGCAGTACTTC
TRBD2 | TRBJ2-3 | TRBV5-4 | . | CASSSGAGASLGTDTQYF | TGTGCCAGCAGCTCGGGAGCGGGAGCTTCTCTTGGCACAGATACGCAGTATTTT
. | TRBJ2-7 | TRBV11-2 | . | CASSLWGSSYEQYF | TGTGCCAGCAGCTTATGGGGCTCTTCCTACGAGCAGTACTTC
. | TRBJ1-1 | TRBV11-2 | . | CASSYWEGSNTEAFF | TGTGCCAGCAGCTATTGGGAGGGGTCGAACACTGAAGCTTTCTTT
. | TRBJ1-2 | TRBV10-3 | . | CAISEPTGLSNYGYTF | TGTGCCATCAGTGAGCCCACGGGTCTATCCAACTATGGCTACACCTTC
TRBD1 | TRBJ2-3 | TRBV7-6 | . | CASSSGTGGLSTDTQYF | TGTGCCAGCAGCTCCGGGACAGGGGGCCTTAGCACAGATACGCAGTATTTT
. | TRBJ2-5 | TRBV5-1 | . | CASSLFPAGEQETQYF | TGCGCCAGCAGCTTGTTCCCAGCGGGCGAACAAGAGACCCAGTACTTC
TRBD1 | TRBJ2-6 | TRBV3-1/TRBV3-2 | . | CASSWDRVLSGANVLTF | TGTGCCAGCAGCTGGGACAGGGTCCTCTCTGGGGCCAACGTCCTGACTTTC
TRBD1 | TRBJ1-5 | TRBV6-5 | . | CASMGNRGRSQPQHF | TGTGCCAGCATGGGGAACAGGGGGCGAAGTCAGCCCCAGCATTTT
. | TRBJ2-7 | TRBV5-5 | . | CASSPGQQAYEQYF | TGTGCCAGCAGCCCGGGACAACAGGCCTACGAGCAGTACTTC
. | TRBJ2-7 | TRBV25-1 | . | CASRSEGLLGGEQYF | TGTGCCAGCAGGTCGGAGGGCCTCTTAGGTGGGGAGCAGTACTTC
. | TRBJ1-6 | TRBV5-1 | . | CASSLKERGGSNNSPLHF | TGCGCCAGCAGCTTGAAGGAACGGGGAGGTAGTAATAATTCACCCCTCCACTTT
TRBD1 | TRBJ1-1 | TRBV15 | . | CATSTPGQGPEAFF | TGTGCCACCAGCACGCCGGGACAGGGGCCTGAAGCTTTCTTT
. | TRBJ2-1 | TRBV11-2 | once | CASSFGLIASYNEQFF | TGTGCCAGCAGCTTTGGACTAATAGCGTCCTACAATGAGCAGTTCTTC
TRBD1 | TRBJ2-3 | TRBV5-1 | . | CASSYRQGSGDTQYF | TGCGCCAGCAGCTACCGACAGGGATCGGGAGATACGCAGTATTTT
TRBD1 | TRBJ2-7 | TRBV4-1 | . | CASSQEGTGGYEQYF | TGCGCCAGCAGCCAAGAGGGGACAGGGGGCTACGAGCAGTACTTC
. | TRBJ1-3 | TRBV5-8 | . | CASSLARIGNTIYF | TGTGCCAGCAGCTTGGCCAGGATTGGAAACACCATATATTTT
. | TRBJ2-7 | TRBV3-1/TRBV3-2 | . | CASSPFATNYYEQYF | TGTGCCAGCAGCCCCTTCGCGACTAACTACTACGAGCAGTACTTC
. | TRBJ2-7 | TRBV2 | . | CASSERLASEQYF | TGTGCCAGCAGTGAAAGGCTAGCAAGTGAGCAGTACTTC
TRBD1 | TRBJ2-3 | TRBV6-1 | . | CASSERTGGRTDTQYF | TGTGCCAGCAGTGAGCGGACAGGGGGCCGCACAGATACGCAGTATTTT
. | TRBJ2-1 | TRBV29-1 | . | CSVWQGAWDNEQFF | TGCAGCGTTTGGCAAGGGGCCTGGGACAATGAGCAGTTCTTC
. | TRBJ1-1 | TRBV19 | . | CATVWGTAEAFF | TGTGCCACCGTATGGGGGACTGCTGAAGCTTTCTTT
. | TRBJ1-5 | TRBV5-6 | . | CASSLAGGTGGPQHF | TGTGCCAGCAGCTTGGCCGGGGGGACCGGGGGGCCCCAGCATTTT
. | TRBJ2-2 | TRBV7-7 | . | CASSSTDTGELFF | TGTGCTAGCAGTTCGACAGACACCGGGGAGCTGTTTTTT
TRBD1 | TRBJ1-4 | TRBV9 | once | CASSVAGTEDGEKLFF | TGTGCCAGCAGCGTAGCGGGGACAGAAGACGGTGAAAAACTGTTTTTT
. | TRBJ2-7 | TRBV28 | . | CASSLGVTYEQYF | TGTGCCAGCAGTTTAGGAGTAACCTACGAGCAGTACTTC